The 18 T cell receptor beta chains reported below all come from one sample, sequenced in a study of identical twins. A single record per CDR3 protein comes from TCRdb applying MiXCR to the 5' RACE reads. The data contain approximately 410,000 distinct CDR3 sequences, under 20% of them singletons. Sequenced material: naive T cells sorted from blood. The receptors shown here come from a man between 45 and 60 years old in good health.

The chain has TRBV20-1 and TRBJ1-2; D not resolved. The length of the CDR3 is 11 residues. The V end was cut by 1 base, the J end by 7 bases, with 7 bases between. The germline V gene encodes CDR1 DFQATT and CDR2 SNEGSKA (reference sequence). In nucleotides, the CDR3 is TGCAGTGCTAGAGTTGACGGTGGCTACACCTTC. It encodes CSARVDGGYTF.

On this clonotype itself: This may be a read error, as it is one base from a much larger clone. The J gene is TRBJ1-1, the V gene TRBV6-1; the match to TRBD1 covers 7 bases. After removal of 2 bases from V and 11 bases from J, the junction contained 11 bases not matched to a gene. This CDR3 spans 14 amino acids. The germline CDR1 and CDR2 sequences are MNHNS and SASEGT. CDR3 bases: TGTGCCAGCAGTGAAATAATACAGGGGCTGCTCGCTTTCTTT. Protein: CASSEIIQGLLAFF.

In this sample, this clonotype turned up many times. V usage is TRBV5-1 and J usage is TRBJ2-4; D is perhaps TRBD1 (6 bases). Germline V gene sequence: CDR1 SGHRS, CDR2 YFSETQ. The CDR3 has 16 amino acids. V gave up 4 bases and J gave up 9 bases, with 23 bases separating them. This CDR3 reads CASSMTPQGLGSIQYF. Written as DNA, the CDR3 is TGCGCCAGCAGCATGACCCCCCAGGGGCTGGGTAGCATTCAGTACTTC.

This clonotype was picked up many times. CDR3 residues: CASSLTSGGFNEQFF. CDR3 nucleotides: TGTGCCAGCAGCTTAACTAGCGGGGGGTTCAATGAGCAGTTCTTC. V and J are TRBV7-9 and TRBJ2-1; 12 bases fit TRBD2. V dropped 2 bases and J dropped 6; count of bases not matched to a gene: 2. The germline gives CDR1 SEHNR, CDR2 FQNEAQ (reference sequence). The CDR3 loop spans 15 amino acids. Complete variable domain (other parts from reference TRBV7-9 and TRBJ2-1): DTGVSQNPRHKITKRGQNVTFRCDPISEHNRLYWYRQTLGQGPEFLTYFQNEAQLEKSRLLSDRFSAERPKGSFSTLEIQRTEQGDSAMYLCASSLTSGGFNEQFFGPGTRLTVL.

This clonotype occurred many times. This chain links TRBV5-1 with TRBJ1-1; D unresolved. Looked up from germline, CDR1 is SGHRS and CDR2 is YFSETQ. The CDR3 is 14 residues long. The germline V and J ends were trimmed by 2 bases and 3 bases, with 11 bases remaining between them. CDR3 nucleotide sequence: TGCGCCAGCAGCTTAGGTGGGTCGGACACTGAAGCTTTCTTT. Its protein product is CASSLGGSDTEAFF. The variable domain in full, with the rest retrieved from reference TRBV5-1 and TRBJ1-1, is KAGVTQTPRYLIKTRGQQVTLSCSPISGHRSVSWYQQTPGQGLQFLFEYFSETQRNKGNFPGRFSGRQFSNSRSEMNVSTLELGDSALYLCASSLGGSDTEAFFGQGTRLTVV.

The rearrangement links TRBV7-2 to TRBJ1-2; D is possibly TRBD1 (5 bases). Per the germline V gene, CDR1 is SGHTA and CDR2 is FQGNSA. The CDR3 runs 15 residues. V was shortened by 2 bases and J by 0 bases, with 10 bases between the two germline ends. The CDR3 coding sequence is TGTGCCAGCAGCTTAAGACGGGGACCTAACTATGGCTACACCTTC. It codes for CASSLRRGPNYGYTF.

The chain combines TRBV5-1 with TRBJ2-1; no definite D call. This CDR3 has 14 residues. Trimming took off 4 bases at V and 4 bases at J, with 12 bases between the two ends. Germline V lookup: CDR1 SGHRS, CDR2 YFSETQ. The DNA for the CDR3 is TGCGCCAGCAGCAAGGACCAGACGTACAATGAGCAGTTCTTC. It yields the protein CASSKDQTYNEQFF.

This clonotype was seen many times. The chain links TRBV20-1 to TRBJ2-5; perhaps D is TRBD1 or TRBD2 (5 bases each). The CDR3 length is 14 residues. Germline-derived CDR1 and CDR2 are DFQATT and SNEGSKA (reference sequence). V was clipped by 6 bases and J by 0 bases, with 14 bases between them. The CDR3 reads CSATGRQYQETQYF. In nucleotides, the CDR3 is TGCAGTGCCACGGGACGTCAGTACCAAGAGACCCAGTACTTC.

This clonotype appeared once. This chain uses TRBV14 with TRBJ2-7; D call uncertain. Trimming shortened V by 0 bases and J by 6 bases, and 15 bases separated the two germline ends. The CDR3 totals 15 residues. Germline V gene sequence: CDR1 SGHDN, CDR2 FVKESK. CDR3 residues: CASSQDPGRSGEQYF. The CDR3 DNA sequence: TGTGCCAGCAGCCAAGATCCGGGTCGTTCAGGCGAGCAGTACTTC.

Ten or more counts support this clonotype. The chain employs TRBV20-1 and TRBJ2-5, with unresolved D. V was clipped by 1 base and J by 1 base, with 7 bases between them. Germline V gene lookup returns CDR1 DFQATT and CDR2 SNEGSKA (reference sequence). This CDR3 comprises 13 residues. The CDR3 region is CSARAPVQETQYF. Here the CDR3 DNA reads TGCAGTGCTAGAGCTCCTGTCCAAGAGACCCAGTACTTC.

The V and J genes are TRBV4-2 and TRBJ2-1, with D perhaps matching TRBD1 (6 bases). The germline CDR1 and CDR2 sequences are LGHNA and YNFKEQ. The length of the CDR3 is 16 residues. Trimming shortened V by 4 bases and J by 7 bases, and 20 bases separated the two germline ends. The CDR3 loop is CASSPAGLGQPNEQFF. Here the CDR3 DNA reads TGTGCCAGCAGCCCCGCCGGATTAGGACAGCCGAATGAGCAGTTCTTC.

This clonotype was counted many times. The gene calls are TRBV29-1 and TRBJ2-1; D unresolved. The CDR3 consists of 10 residues. CDR1 is SQVTM and CDR2 is ANQGSEA in the germline V gene. V dropped 5 bases and J dropped 13 bases, with 12 bases sitting between them. The CDR3, as DNA: TGCAGCGTTATGAGAGAGATCCAGTTCTTC. Protein sequence: CSVMREIQFF.

This chain joins TRBV7-2 and TRBJ2-3; TRBD2 aligns across 7 bases. Germline loops: CDR1 SGHTA, CDR2 FQGNSA. Trimming cost V 4 bases and J 5 bases; bases outside gene matches: 12. The CDR3 contains 16 residues. DNA of the CDR3: TGTGCCAGCAGCTCCGGCGGGAGAAGGTTGAGAGATACGCAGTATTTT. Translated: CASSSGGRRLRDTQYF.

The V gene is TRBV4-3, the J gene TRBJ2-3; D remains unclear. This CDR3 spans 12 amino acids. V gave up 1 base and J gave up 4 bases, with 3 bases separating them. From germline, CDR1 is LGHNA and CDR2 YSLEER. The CDR3 nucleotides are TGCGCCAGCAGCCAAGTCTCAGATACGCAGTATTTT. Translation gives CASSQVSDTQYF.

The sample holds a few counts of this clonotype. The chain links TRBV20-1 to TRBJ2-5, with TRBD1 matching 7 bases. CDR1 is DFQATT and CDR2 is SNEGSKA in the germline V gene (reference sequence). The CDR3 is made up of 14 amino acids. J lost 2 bases, V lost 5 bases, and 8 bases had no gene match. CDR3 nucleotide sequence: TGCAGTGCTGACAGGGCGTTGGGGCAAGAGACCCAGTACTTC. This codes for CSADRALGQETQYF.

The sample holds a few counts of this clonotype. This rearrangement joins TRBV29-1 to TRBJ1-4, with D unresolved. Trimming stripped 4 bases from V and 5 bases from J, with 5 bases between. Germline V lookup: CDR1 SQVTM, CDR2 ANQGSEA. The CDR3 sequence is 11 residues long. The CDR3 nucleotides read TGCAGCGTTGGTGAGAATGAAAAACTGTTTTTT. It yields the protein CSVGENEKLFF. Using reference TRBV29-1 and TRBJ1-4 for the parts outside the CDR3, the full variable domain is SAVISQKPSRDICQRGTSLTIQCQVDSQVTMMFWYRQQPGQSLTLIATANQGSEATYESGFVIDKFPISRPNLTFSTLTVSNMSPEDSSIYLCSVGENEKLFFGSGTQLSVL.

This clonotype has ten or more counts. This chain connects TRBV12-3 or TRBV12-4 to TRBJ2-7; no reliable D call. The CDR3 loop spans 11 amino acids. Trimming shortened V by 4 bases and J by 6 bases, and 7 bases separated the two germline ends. In DNA form, the CDR3 reads TGTGCCAGCAGTTCCAGGAGCGAGCAGTACTTC. Its protein is CASSSRSEQYF.

This rearrangement joins TRBV7-9 to TRBJ1-1; D ambiguous. CDR1 is SEHNR, CDR2 FQNEAQ, per germline (reference sequence). CDR3 size: 14 residues. Between the trimmed V and J ends, which lost 0 bases and 5 bases, there was a span of 10 bases. This CDR3 is CASSLAPLGTEAFF. As DNA, the CDR3 is TGTGCCAGCAGCTTAGCGCCCCTGGGAACTGAAGCTTTCTTT. The variable domain in full, completed from reference TRBV7-9 and TRBJ1-1, reads DTGVSQNPRHKITKRGQNVTFRCDPISEHNRLYWYRQTLGQGPEFLTYFQNEAQLEKSRLLSDRFSAERPKGSFSTLEIQRTEQGDSAMYLCASSLAPLGTEAFFGQGTRLTVV.